This T cell receptor beta chain was obtained from a study of blood T cell repertoires in COVID-19. Across the whole study: Both acute and convalescent COVID-19 samples were obtained from the United States, Italy and Spain.

In the source study's methods: Reference gene primer amplification yielded estimated nucleated cell counts. The table came from immunoSEQ multiplex PCR; TCRdb's copy has only in-frame clones and leaves some out. V and J calls and clone size are given by that table; D and trimming were obtained from the DNA. The sample lists about 38,000 clones, roughly 74% seen once, with about 10% in the top ten. Seattle patient enrollment occurred during active infection, with longitudinal follow-up thereafter. This clone was detected once. This CDR3 has 14 amino acids. The V and J ends lost 0 bases and 0 bases respectively, with 6 bases between them. Looked up from germline, CDR1 is SGHAT and CDR2 is FQNNGV.

The chain carries TRBV11-2 and TRBJ2-7; D gene uncertain. This receptor was identified in a man in his sixties or seventies with COVID-19, enrolled during active disease. Source material: peripheral blood. Written as DNA, the CDR3 is TGTGCCAGCAGCTTAGATACACACTCCTACGAGCAGTACTTC. This gives the protein CASSLDTHSYEQYF.